This TCR beta chain was recovered during a study of shared clonotypes between healthy human individuals. Profiled with immunoSEQ multiplex PCR; TCRdb holds only in-frame clones, not every one. The sample consists of some 2,100,000 clones, about 93% of them appearing once. Naive CD8 populations comprised CD45RO-negative cells positively selected for CCR7, excluding terminally differentiated effector memory CD45RA+ cells. There are 15 residues in the CDR3. The ends lost 3 bases at V and 7 bases at J; junction bases unmatched: 3. The germline V gene encodes CDR1 SGDLS and CDR2 YYNGEE. About this clone itself: The same CDR3 is also encoded by other DNA sequences in this sample.

The chain combines TRBV9 with TRBJ2-1, with 14 bases identical to TRBD2. Sample: naive CD8+ T cells from PBMCs. This TCR derives from a man between 18 and 29 years old in good health. Some clones in this sample may be carry-over from other donors' samples. The DNA for the CDR3 is TGTGCCAGCAGCGCGGGGACTAGCGGGAGTAATGAGCAGTTCTTC. This gives the protein CASSAGTSGSNEQFF.